This is a list of T cell receptor beta chains from one sample in a study of T-cell memory formation after mild COVID-19. TCRdb recomputed calls from the 5' RACE reads with MiXCR, one row per CDR3 protein. The sample includes roughly 99,000 distinct CDR3 sequences, about an eighth seen only once; the top ten take less than 45%. Sequencing was performed on PBMCs or a T cell subset sorted from them (not recorded which). These TCRs come from a man younger than 35 who had mild COVID-19 (a few samples of this study predate the infection). Cell type and time point are not known. Both conserved end residues are part of each CDR3. Fields, in order: CDR3 DNA, CDR3 protein, V gene, clone size, J gene, D gene. A D gene is named only where the DNA matches it firmly. The listing skips clone size in some rows; elsewhere it reads once, few, many or a size class.

CDR3 DNA: TGTGCCAGCAGCCGGAGGGGGGGCAATCAGCCCCAGCATTTT
CDR3 protein: CASSRRGGNQPQHF
V gene: TRBV14
clone size: .
J gene: TRBJ1-5
D gene: .

CDR3 DNA: TGTGCCAGCAGTGGCAGGTGGACAGATACGCAGTATTTT
CDR3 protein: CASSGRWTDTQYF
V gene: TRBV2
clone size: .
J gene: TRBJ2-3
D gene: .

CDR3 DNA: TGCGCCAGCAGCCGTCTGGACAGGGCTGACACTGAAGCTTTCTTT
CDR3 protein: CASSRLDRADTEAFF
V gene: TRBV4-1
clone size: few
J gene: TRBJ1-1
D gene: TRBD1

CDR3 DNA: TGCAGCGTTGACCCCGAGCGGGGGGGCCAAGAGACCCAGTACTTC
CDR3 protein: CSVDPERGGQETQYF
V gene: TRBV29-1
clone size: .
J gene: TRBJ2-5
D gene: TRBD2

CDR3 DNA: TGTGCCAGCAGCTTAGCGGGAGCCTACGAGCAGTACTTC
CDR3 protein: CASSLAGAYEQYF
V gene: TRBV7-2
clone size: many
J gene: TRBJ2-7
D gene: .

CDR3 DNA: TGTGCCACCAGTGATTCAGCCGGGGAGCTGTTTTTT
CDR3 protein: CATSDSAGELFF
V gene: TRBV24-1
clone size: few
J gene: TRBJ2-2
D gene: .

CDR3 DNA: TGCGCCAGCAGCCACCGGGACAGGGGTAATGAGCAGTTCTTC
CDR3 protein: CASSHRDRGNEQFF
V gene: TRBV4-1
clone size: few
J gene: TRBJ2-1
D gene: TRBD1

CDR3 DNA: TGTGCCAGCAGTTTAAGTAGGGGCGCTGGCGGGGAGCTGTTTTTT
CDR3 protein: CASSLSRGAGGELFF
V gene: TRBV28
clone size: .
J gene: TRBJ2-2
D gene: .

CDR3 DNA: TGTGCCAGTAGTTGGGGGCCCCAATACGAGCAGTACTTC
CDR3 protein: CASSWGPQYEQYF
V gene: TRBV19
clone size: .
J gene: TRBJ2-7
D gene: .

CDR3 DNA: TGTGCCAGCAGTTCCCTTATGGGGACGGTGAACACTGAAGCTTTCTTT
CDR3 protein: CASSSLMGTVNTEAFF
V gene: TRBV28
clone size: many
J gene: TRBJ1-1
D gene: .

CDR3 DNA: TGCAGTGCTAGAGCCCCGGGCCTGGGGACAGGGCGCAATGAGCAGTTCTTC
CDR3 protein: CSARAPGLGTGRNEQFF
V gene: TRBV20-1
clone size: .
J gene: TRBJ2-1
D gene: TRBD1

CDR3 DNA: TGTGCCAGCAGCTCAGGGGGCCTGGGAACTGAAGCTTTCTTT
CDR3 protein: CASSSGGLGTEAFF
V gene: TRBV12-3/TRBV12-4
clone size: .
J gene: TRBJ1-1
D gene: TRBD1

CDR3 DNA: TGTGCCAGTAGTTTCCGGGGAATGAACACTGAAGCTTTCTTT
CDR3 protein: CASSFRGMNTEAFF
V gene: TRBV19
clone size: few
J gene: TRBJ1-1
D gene: .

CDR3 DNA: TGTGCCAGCGGACTAGCGGGGGGATACACAGATACGCAGTATTTT
CDR3 protein: CASGLAGGYTDTQYF
V gene: TRBV12-3/TRBV12-4
clone size: few
J gene: TRBJ2-3
D gene: TRBD2

CDR3 DNA: TGTGCCAGCACTGAAGCGGGGCGGATAGATACGCAGTATTTT
CDR3 protein: CASTEAGRIDTQYF
V gene: TRBV6-2/TRBV6-3
clone size: few
J gene: TRBJ2-3
D gene: TRBD2

CDR3 DNA: TGTGCCAGCAGTTACCGCGGAGCGGACGAGCAGTACTTC
CDR3 protein: CASSYRGADEQYF
V gene: TRBV6-6
clone size: .
J gene: TRBJ2-7
D gene: .

CDR3 DNA: TGTGCCAGCAGCCCGTGGGGGCAGGGGGCCAGGAATGAGCAGTTCTTC
CDR3 protein: CASSPWGQGARNEQFF
V gene: TRBV12-3/TRBV12-4
clone size: .
J gene: TRBJ2-1
D gene: TRBD1

CDR3 DNA: TGCGCCAGCAGCTCCTCGGGGATGGAACTGTTTTTT
CDR3 protein: CASSSSGMELFF
V gene: TRBV5-1
clone size: few
J gene: TRBJ1-4
D gene: .

CDR3 DNA: TGTGCCGTGGGTTCTAGCGACCAAGAGACCCAGTACTTC
CDR3 protein: CAVGSSDQETQYF
V gene: TRBV10-3
clone size: .
J gene: TRBJ2-5
D gene: .

CDR3 DNA: TGTGCCAGCAGCTCCGGGACGGAAAATGAGCAGTTCTTC
CDR3 protein: CASSSGTENEQFF
V gene: TRBV7-3
clone size: many
J gene: TRBJ2-1
D gene: .

CDR3 DNA: TGTGCCAGCAGCCATAGCGGGGGGGCCTACCATGAGCAGTTCTTC
CDR3 protein: CASSHSGGAYHEQFF
V gene: TRBV12-3/TRBV12-4
clone size: .
J gene: TRBJ2-1
D gene: TRBD2

CDR3 DNA: TGCAGCGTTGAAGATCCCGTGGGAGGGAATGAGCAGTTCTTC
CDR3 protein: CSVEDPVGGNEQFF
V gene: TRBV29-1
clone size: .
J gene: TRBJ2-1
D gene: TRBD2

CDR3 DNA: TGTGCCAGCGATGGACAGGGATACAATGAGCAGTTCTTC
CDR3 protein: CASDGQGYNEQFF
V gene: TRBV11-2
clone size: few
J gene: TRBJ2-1
D gene: TRBD1

CDR3 DNA: TGTGCCACCAGTACGTACACCGGGGAGCTGTTTTTT
CDR3 protein: CATSTYTGELFF
V gene: TRBV24-1
clone size: .
J gene: TRBJ2-2
D gene: .

CDR3 DNA: TGTGCCAGCAGCCCATCCAGACCCGCGGCAGATACGCAGTATTTT
CDR3 protein: CASSPSRPAADTQYF
V gene: TRBV4-2
clone size: few
J gene: TRBJ2-3
D gene: .

CDR3 DNA: TGTGCCAGCAGTTATAGGAAGAACACTGAAGCTTTCTTT
CDR3 protein: CASSYRKNTEAFF
V gene: TRBV6-5
clone size: .
J gene: TRBJ1-1
D gene: .

CDR3 DNA: TGCGCCAGCAGCCAAGAGGTTGGCGGGGGGTACCAAGAGACCCAGTACTTC
CDR3 protein: CASSQEVGGGYQETQYF
V gene: TRBV4-3
clone size: few
J gene: TRBJ2-5
D gene: TRBD2

CDR3 DNA: TGCGCCAGCAGCTTGCGGCCCCCCAATGAGCAGTTCTTC
CDR3 protein: CASSLRPPNEQFF
V gene: TRBV5-1
clone size: few
J gene: TRBJ2-1
D gene: .

CDR3 DNA: TGCGCCAGCAGCCGGGCTTTACAGGGGGACTACGAGCAGTACTTC
CDR3 protein: CASSRALQGDYEQYF
V gene: TRBV4-1
clone size: .
J gene: TRBJ2-7
D gene: TRBD1

CDR3 DNA: TGTGCCAGCTCTGGGCTCTCCGCGGGGGGTAACAATGAGCAGTTCTTC
CDR3 protein: CASSGLSAGGNNEQFF
V gene: TRBV6-2/TRBV6-3
clone size: few
J gene: TRBJ2-1
D gene: TRBD2

CDR3 DNA: TGTGCCAGCAGCTTGGGGGGTGGGAGCAATGAGCAGTTCTTC
CDR3 protein: CASSLGGGSNEQFF
V gene: TRBV12-3/TRBV12-4
clone size: few
J gene: TRBJ2-1
D gene: .

CDR3 DNA: TGCGCCAGCAGTCCCCTCGCACAGGGTGGGCCCATATATTTT
CDR3 protein: CASSPLAQGGPIYF
V gene: TRBV23-1
clone size: few
J gene: TRBJ1-3
D gene: .

CDR3 DNA: TGTGCCATCAGTGAGTCTGGAGGGGAGGAAAAACTGTTTTTT
CDR3 protein: CAISESGGEEKLFF
V gene: TRBV10-3
clone size: many
J gene: TRBJ1-4
D gene: .

CDR3 DNA: TGTGCCAGCAGTTTAACTGGGGGTGCCTACGAGCAGTACTTC
CDR3 protein: CASSLTGGAYEQYF
V gene: TRBV27
clone size: few
J gene: TRBJ2-7
D gene: .

CDR3 DNA: TGTGCCAGCAGTTACGGGACAGGGGGGAACACTGAAGCTTTCTTT
CDR3 protein: CASSYGTGGNTEAFF
V gene: TRBV6-5
clone size: .
J gene: TRBJ1-1
D gene: TRBD1

CDR3 DNA: TGCAGCGTCGATACAGGGAGGGACTATGGCTACACCTTC
CDR3 protein: CSVDTGRDYGYTF
V gene: TRBV29-1
clone size: many
J gene: TRBJ1-2
D gene: .

CDR3 DNA: TGTGCCAGCAGTTATGGTGGCACCCACCGAGGAGAAAAACTGTTTTTT
CDR3 protein: CASSYGGTHRGEKLFF
V gene: TRBV28
clone size: .
J gene: TRBJ1-4
D gene: .

CDR3 DNA: TGTGCCAGCAGCTCCTTACCCCGGACGGACTCTGGAAACACCATATATTTT
CDR3 protein: CASSSLPRTDSGNTIYF
V gene: TRBV11-1
clone size: .
J gene: TRBJ1-3
D gene: .

CDR3 DNA: TGTGCCAGCAGCCACGAGCCCAACTCCTACAATGAGCAGTTCTTC
CDR3 protein: CASSHEPNSYNEQFF
V gene: TRBV3-1
clone size: few
J gene: TRBJ2-1
D gene: .

CDR3 DNA: TGCGCCAGCAGTGAGTCAGCGATAGCGGGGGGTAGTTCCTACAATGAGCAGTTCTTC
CDR3 protein: CASSESAIAGGSSYNEQFF
V gene: TRBV10-1
clone size: .
J gene: TRBJ2-1
D gene: TRBD2

CDR3 DNA: TGTGCCACCAGCGGAAACCCGACAGGGTATGAGCAGTTCTTC
CDR3 protein: CATSGNPTGYEQFF
V gene: TRBV15
clone size: few
J gene: TRBJ2-1
D gene: TRBD1

CDR3 DNA: TGTGCCAGCAGCCTTGGACAGGGGGACACTGAAGCTTTCTTT
CDR3 protein: CASSLGQGDTEAFF
V gene: TRBV3-1
clone size: .
J gene: TRBJ1-1
D gene: TRBD1

CDR3 DNA: TGCGCCAGCAGCCAAATTTCGGAGCATAGGTCGCAGTATTTT
CDR3 protein: CASSQISEHRSQYF
V gene: TRBV4-1
clone size: .
J gene: TRBJ2-3
D gene: .

CDR3 DNA: TGTGCCAGCAGTTTAGCCCAGGCTGAGGCTTTCTTT
CDR3 protein: CASSLAQAEAFF
V gene: TRBV12-3/TRBV12-4
clone size: few
J gene: TRBJ1-1
D gene: .

CDR3 DNA: TGTGCCACCAGTGACAGCGACAGCGGCCCCCACAATGAGCAGTTCTTC
CDR3 protein: CATSDSDSGPHNEQFF
V gene: TRBV24-1
clone size: many
J gene: TRBJ2-1
D gene: .

CDR3 DNA: TGTGCCAGCAACTCCTTTGGACAGGAGGCTTCCCAAGAGACCCAGTACTTC
CDR3 protein: CASNSFGQEASQETQYF
V gene: TRBV7-9
clone size: .
J gene: TRBJ2-5
D gene: TRBD1

CDR3 DNA: TGTGCCAGCAGCCAAGGGACTCCCGAGCAGTTCTTC
CDR3 protein: CASSQGTPEQFF
V gene: TRBV7-9
clone size: few
J gene: TRBJ2-1
D gene: .

CDR3 DNA: TGTGCCAGCAGCCTCCCGGGGACAGGGTATGGCTACACCTTC
CDR3 protein: CASSLPGTGYGYTF
V gene: TRBV3-1
clone size: .
J gene: TRBJ1-2
D gene: TRBD1